This T cell receptor beta chain appears in the sequencing data of a study of T cell responses to AZD1222 COVID-19 vaccine. From germline, CDR1 is SEHNR and CDR2 FQNEAQ (reference sequence). Trimming cost V 2 bases and J 3 bases; bases outside gene matches: 6. The CDR3 runs to 15 residues. The repertoire was sequenced with immunoSEQ multiplex PCR; TCRdb's copy has only in-frame clones and lacks some. The data contain 100,000 or so clones, 70% to 90% of them singletons. The V and J genes are TRBV7-9 and TRBJ1-2; 7 bases are a match to TRBD1. Material: peripheral blood, obtained on day 0 of AZD1222 vaccination. This clonotype originated in an adult in good health. The CDR3 protein is CASSLPAGQDYGYTF. Here the CDR3 DNA reads TGTGCCAGCAGCTTACCCGCCGGACAGGACTATGGCTACACCTTC.